This T cell receptor beta chain is from a study of T cells in narcolepsy. Study-level background: Enrolled donors included narcolepsy type 1 or type 2 patients and healthy controls. Findings and limits, study-wide: Autoreactive clone sequences were missing from some blood memory CD4+ repertoires. Same-patient CSF and blood CD4+ T cell clonotypes included HCRT-specific and TRIB2-specific autoreactive ones. Healthy controls reportedly lacked the autoreactive clonotypes serially found in patients' blood.

Details on this clone: The target antigen is unknown.

The method was immunoSEQ multiplex PCR; TCRdb's version includes in-frame clones alone and lacks a portion of them. The table records around 30,000 clones, over 80% of them present only once. V gave up 0 bases and J gave up 2 bases, with 10 bases separating them. The CDR3 has 15 amino acids. In germline, CDR1 is SNHLY, CDR2 FYNNEI. The TCR comes from a human donor with narcolepsy. The specimen sequenced was CD45RA- memory CD4+ T cells from PBMCs. The chain uses TRBV2 and TRBJ1-2; a weak D match, TRBD1 (5 bases). The DNA of the CDR3 is TGTGCCAGCAGTGAAGCGCGGGGGAGAAACTATGGCTACACCTTC. Its protein is CASSEARGRNYGYTF.